This is a list of T cell receptor beta chains from one sample in a study of neurological immune-mediated disorders. TCRdb re-derived calls from the 5' RACE reads in MiXCR, one entry per CDR3 protein. This table holds about 42,000 distinct CDR3 sequences, 20% to 25% found once. The sequenced sample was PBMCs. The receptors were sampled from a man between 60 and 75 years old with HTLV-1-associated myelopathy (HAM/TSP). Both conserved end residues are trimmed from each CDR3.

V: TRBV7-2; length: 17; CDR3: ASSFYICSLDGRANEQY
V: TRBV19; length: 13; CDR3: ASSTSRVLRETQY
V: TRBV7-2; length: 14; CDR3: ASSTTGGGISAEAF
V: TRBV7-9; length: 11; CDR3: ASIEDRGNEQF
V: TRBV5-1; length: 14; CDR3: ASSLLLGGGTDTQY
V: TRBV20-1; length: 15; CDR3: SASPIGAYANTGELF
V: TRBV6-5; length: 12; CDR3: ASSPGPNTGELF
V: TRBV12-3/TRBV12-4; length: 12; CDR3: ASSLGLSTDTQY
V: TRBV20-1; length: 11; CDR3: SANTGANQPQH
V: TRBV11-2; length: 10; CDR3: ASSSTHNEQF
V: TRBV7-3; length: 13; CDR3: ASSPGAGIYNEQF
V: TRBV20-1; length: 14; CDR3: SARSLGTSAANEQF
V: TRBV11-1; length: 14; CDR3: ASSSARTNSYNERF
V: TRBV7-8; length: 13; CDR3: ASSLVVGPNQPQH
V: TRBV28; length: 16; CDR3: ASSLRRSSGRVEDTQY
V: TRBV7-9; length: 13; CDR3: ASSGPRGAGYEQY
V: TRBV3-1; length: 13; CDR3: ASSRGSAGAVEQF
V: TRBV9; length: 12; CDR3: ASGEGHYTGELF
V: TRBV24-1; length: 12; CDR3: ATSDQGQGQRQF
V: TRBV7-9; length: 11; CDR3: ASTRQGRNEQF
V: TRBV7-2; length: 12; CDR3: ASSRDSYNSPLH
V: TRBV5-5; length: 15; CDR3: ASSQERDRVIKNEQF